Below, 5 T cell receptor beta chains from the same sample are listed, as sequenced in a study of CDR3 diversity in severe acne. TCRdb re-analysed the PCR reads in MiXCR, keeping a single row per CDR3 protein. The data hold around 91,000 distinct CDR3 sequences, with about 54% observed a single time. The sequencing sample was made of blood. The origin of the receptors is a male donor in good health, without acne.

This clonotype was detected only a few times. CDR3 in DNA: TGTGCCAGCAGCTGGGGTAGCGGGGGGTCGGGCACAGATACGCAGTATTTT. Protein product: CASSWGSGGSGTDTQYF. The chain employs TRBV7-2 and TRBJ2-3; TRBD2 aligns across 10 bases. V lost 4 bases to trimming and J lost 1 base; unmatched junction nucleotides: 8. The CDR3 is made up of 17 amino acids. Looked up from germline, CDR1 is SGHTA and CDR2 is FQGNSA. Full variable domain (missing parts from reference TRBV7-2 and TRBJ2-3): GAGVSQSPSNKVTEKGKDVELRCDPISGHTALYWYRQSLGQGLEFLIYFQGNSAPDKSGLPSDRFSAERTGGSVSTLTIQRTQQEDSAVYLCASSWGSGGSGTDTQYFGPGTRLTVL.

The rearrangement uses TRBV9 and TRBJ1-6; possibly TRBD1 for D (5 bases). Trimming took 0 bases from V and 7 from J, leaving 14 bases between them. The CDR3 has 16 amino acids. Looked up from germline, CDR1 is SGDLS and CDR2 is YYNGEE. The CDR3 here is CASSVASGTGNSPLHF. The CDR3 DNA sequence: TGTGCCAGCAGCGTAGCTAGCGGGACGGGGAATTCACCCCTCCACTTT.

This clonotype was seen once. This chain uses TRBV2 with TRBJ2-2, with D possibly called TRBD1 or TRBD2 (5 bases each). Per germline, CDR1 SNHLY and CDR2 FYNNEI. The CDR3 sequence is 17 residues long. V was clipped by 10 bases and J by 2 bases, with 23 bases between them. CDR3 protein: CATGTKGKHENTGELFF. The CDR3 nucleotides are TGTGCCACCGGGACCAAGGGGAAACACGAAAACACCGGGGAGCTGTTTTTT.

The chain employs TRBV28 and TRBJ1-2; D is unresolved. V lost 8 bases and J 0 bases, leaving 7 bases between the germline ends. Germline CDR1 and CDR2: MDHEN and SYDVKM. The CDR3 spans 12 residues. This CDR3 is CASVSANYGYTF. CDR3 nucleotides: TGTGCCAGCGTGTCAGCTAACTATGGCTACACCTTC.

The DNA for the CDR3 is TGTGCCAGCCGACACGGGAGAGATGAGCAGTACTTC. Translating it yields CASRHGRDEQYF. The V and J genes are TRBV11-2 and TRBJ2-7; D is perhaps TRBD2 (6 bases). Germline CDR1 and CDR2: SGHAT and FQNNGV. The V end lost 8 bases, the J end lost 7 bases, and 15 bases lay between the germline ends. The CDR3 covers 12 residues.